The present entry profiles one T cell receptor beta chain with its context. Its antigen remains unknown. The data were obtained in a study of cytomegalovirus exposure and HLA in healthy donors. Whole-study results and caveats: The study flagged roughly 150 TCR beta chains as cytomegalovirus-associated. The tendency of first-cohort TCR clusters to co-occur in the roughly 130 validation repertoires emerged from a later analysis.

Sequencing used immunoSEQ multiplex PCR; TCRdb keeps in-frame clones, though not all of them. Of fewer than 400,000 clones listed, just over 85% are singletons. Trimming took 5 bases from V and 1 from J; bases not matched to a gene: 7. This CDR3 contains 15 residues. Germline CDR1 SGHVS, CDR2 FNYEAQ. The donors were part of the roughly 120-subject validation cohort, which stood apart from the 666-subject first cohort. This chain links TRBV7-6 with TRBJ2-5, with 7 bases lining up with TRBD1. The receptor was isolated from a woman aged 18-29 years in good health and CMV-seronegative. The specimen was PBMCs. CDR3 DNA sequence: TGTGCCAGCAGCCACAACAGGGGTCCCCAAGAGACCCAGTACTTC. It yields the protein CASSHNRGPQETQYF. Combining the CDR3 with reference TRBV7-6 and TRBJ2-5 gives the whole variable domain GAGVSQSPRYKVTKRGQDVALRCDPISGHVSLYWYRQALGQGPEFLTYFNYEAQQDKSGLPNDRFSAERPEGSISTLTIQRTEQRDSAMYRCASSHNRGPQETQYFGPGTRLLVL.